This T cell receptor (beta chain) stems from a study of identical twins. CDR1 is WSHSY and CDR2 is SAAADI in the germline V gene. This CDR3 has 15 amino acids. The germline V and J ends were trimmed by 3 bases and 4 bases, with 13 bases remaining between them. This clonotype was observed a few times. TCRdb redid the calling of the 5' RACE reads with MiXCR, one entry per CDR3 protein. Among 420,000 or so distinct CDR3 sequences listed, less than 20% were seen once. The clonotype was recovered from a man aged 45-65 years in good health. The chain couples TRBV10-2 to TRBJ2-1; D perhaps matches TRBD2 (7 bases). The sample taken for sequencing was naive T cells sorted from blood. The CDR3 loop reads CASSEGGAGYNEQFF. Written as DNA, the CDR3 is TGCGCCAGCAGTGAAGGGGGGGCGGGATACAATGAGCAGTTCTTC.